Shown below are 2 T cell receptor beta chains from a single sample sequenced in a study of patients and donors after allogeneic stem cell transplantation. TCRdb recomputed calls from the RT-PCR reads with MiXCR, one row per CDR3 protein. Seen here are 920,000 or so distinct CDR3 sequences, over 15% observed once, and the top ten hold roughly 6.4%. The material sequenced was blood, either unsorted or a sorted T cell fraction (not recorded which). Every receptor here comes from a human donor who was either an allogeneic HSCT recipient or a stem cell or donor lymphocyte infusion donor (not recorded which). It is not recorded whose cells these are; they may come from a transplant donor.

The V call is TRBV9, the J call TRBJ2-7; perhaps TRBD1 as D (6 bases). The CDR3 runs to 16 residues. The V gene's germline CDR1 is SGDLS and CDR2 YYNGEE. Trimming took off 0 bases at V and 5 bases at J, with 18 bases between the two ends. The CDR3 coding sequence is TGTGCCAGCAGCGTAGGAGGGCCCCAGGGGACCGACGAGCAGTACTTC. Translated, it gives CASSVGGPQGTDEQYF.

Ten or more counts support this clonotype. CDR3 sequence: CASSLSVTTEAFF. CDR3 bases: TGTGCCAGCAGCTTATCGGTGACCACTGAAGCTTTCTTT. The gene calls are TRBV7-9 and TRBJ1-1, with unresolved D. V was clipped by 2 bases and J by 4 bases, with 8 bases between them. Germline V gives CDR1 SEHNR, CDR2 FQNEAQ (reference sequence). The CDR3 totals 13 residues.